The 28 T cell receptor beta chains given below trace back to one sample, sequenced in a study of preoperative IRX-2 immunotherapy in early breast cancer. Treatment given: preoperative locoregional IRX-2 cytokine immunotherapy. The repertoire was sequenced with immunoSEQ multiplex PCR; TCRdb's copy has only in-frame clones and lacks some. The repertoire consists of 15,000 to 25,000 clones, with around 85% occurring once and the leading ten covering approximately 1.1%. The sample here was lymph node tissue, taken after IRX-2 immunotherapy. The source is a human donor with breast cancer.

This chain joins TRBV18 and TRBJ1-5; D not resolved. Germline V gene data show CDR1 as KGHSH and CDR2 as LQKENI. Trimming cost V 3 bases and J 1 base, with 10 bases left between them. The CDR3 is 15 residues long. CDR3 sequence reads: CASSPTTLSNQPQHF. The DNA of the CDR3 is TGTGCCAGCTCACCGACGACGTTGAGCAATCAGCCCCAGCATTTT.

The V and J genes are TRBV28 and TRBJ2-1; 9 nucleotides align to TRBD2. This CDR3 comprises 16 residues. V was pared by 5 bases and J by 1 base, with 6 bases of the junction left unmatched. Germline lookup yields CDR1 MDHEN and CDR2 SYDVKM. This CDR3 reads CASSLLAGGSYNEQFF. For the CDR3, the DNA is TGTGCCAGCAGTCTACTAGCGGGCGGGTCCTACAATGAGCAGTTCTTC.

The J gene is TRBJ1-1, the V gene TRBV16; D is uncertain. Germline V gene data show CDR1 as KGHSY and CDR2 as FQNENV. With 3 bases removed from V and 2 bases from J, the gap between germline ends came to 16 bases. The CDR3 runs to 16 residues. CDR3 sequence (DNA): TGTGCCAGCAGCCACGGATCTGGCAGGCCTAACACTGAAGCTTTCTTT. The encoded protein is CASSHGSGRPNTEAFF.

The sample holds one count of this clone. A junction boundary mismatches the germline segment, possibly from a read error. The V call is TRBV6-8, the J call TRBJ2-5; TRBD1 aligns across 9 bases. The CDR3 totals 16 residues. Germline V gives CDR1 MNHGY, CDR2 SAAAGT. This CDR3 is CASSDSWTGVGETQYF. The CDR3 nucleotides read TGTGCCAGCAGTGACTCCTGGACAGGGGTCGGTGAGACCCAGTACTTC.

The chain employs TRBV6-8 and TRBJ1-1, with D unclear. CDR1 and CDR2 (germline): MNHGY, SAAAGT. The CDR3 is 14 residues long. V lost 6 bases and J 0 bases, leaving 11 bases between the germline ends. The CDR3 DNA reads TGTGCCAGCAGGGTAGGGAGCATGAACACTGAAGCTTTCTTT. It yields the protein CASRVGSMNTEAFF.

The chain joins TRBV6-8 to TRBJ2-1; D gene ambiguous. Trimming shortened V by 10 bases and J by 2 bases, and 12 bases separated the two germline ends. This CDR3 spans 13 amino acids. Germline CDR1 reads MNHGY; CDR2 reads SAAAGT. The CDR3 sequence: CATRYVTYNEQFF. As DNA, the CDR3 is TGTGCCACCCGCTATGTGACCTACAATGAGCAGTTCTTC.

This CDR3 reads CASRPRAGGLNYEQYF. CDR3 nucleotides: TGTGCCAGCAGGCCCCGAGCGGGAGGGCTAAACTACGAGCAGTACTTC. The chain recombines TRBV6-8 with TRBJ2-7; TRBD2 matches at 10 bases. The CDR3 spans 16 residues. Trimming took 6 bases from V and 3 from J; bases not matched to a gene: 11. Germline V lookup: CDR1 MNHGY, CDR2 SAAAGT.

The chain has TRBV28 and TRBJ2-3; TRBD2 matches 9 bases. The CDR3 totals 16 residues. The germline gives CDR1 MDHEN, CDR2 SYDVKM. Trimming removed 1 base from V and 3 bases from J; junction bases left unmatched: 5. The CDR3 sequence: CASSLYTSGWTDTQYF. The CDR3 region has the DNA TGTGCCAGCAGTTTATACACTAGCGGGTGGACAGATACGCAGTATTTT.

The chain uses TRBV19 and TRBJ1-3, with D maybe TRBD1 (6 bases). The germline V and J ends were trimmed by 7 bases and 0 bases, with 16 bases remaining between them. This CDR3 is 16 amino acids long. CDR1 LNHDA and CDR2 SQIVND come from the germline V gene (reference sequence). CDR3 loop: CASTATGRFSGNTIYF. CDR3 sequence (DNA): TGTGCCAGTACCGCGACAGGTCGATTCTCTGGAAACACCATATATTTT.

This clone was observed a single time. The V call is TRBV19, the J call TRBJ1-1, with 7 positions matching TRBD1. The germline gives CDR1 LNHDA, CDR2 SQIVND (reference sequence). The ends lost 7 bases at V and 5 bases at J; junction bases unmatched: 7. The length of the CDR3 is 13 residues. CDR3 residues: CASNLDRATEAFF. The CDR3 DNA is TGTGCCAGTAACCTCGACAGGGCTACTGAAGCTTTCTTT.

The chain employs TRBV19 and TRBJ1-2; D not resolved. The CDR3 has 14 amino acids. Deletions cut 1 base from V and 6 bases from J, with 12 bases between. Germline CDR1 and CDR2: LNHDA and SQIVND (reference sequence). The DNA of the CDR3 is TGTGCCAGTAGTATAGGAGCGACAAGAGATGGCTACACCTTC. This sequence encodes CASSIGATRDGYTF.

This sequence joins TRBV6-8 and TRBJ1-1; no firm D call. Trimming stripped 0 bases from V and 1 base from J, with 12 bases between. The germline V gene encodes CDR1 MNHGY and CDR2 SAAAGT. This CDR3 has 16 amino acids. In DNA form, the CDR3 reads TGTGCCAGCAGTTACTCGAGGTGGCCGTCGAACACTGAAGCTTTCTTT. Residues: CASSYSRWPSNTEAFF.

The chain carries TRBV11-3 and TRBJ1-1; 7 bases map to TRBD1. The CDR3 spans 15 residues. Losses at the gene ends were 5 bases for V and 1 base for J; bases not matched to a gene: 7. Germline V lookup: CDR1 SGHNT, CDR2 YENEEA. The DNA of the CDR3 is TGTGCCAGCAGCGCACAGGGACAGACGAACACTGAAGCTTTCTTT. Encoded protein: CASSAQGQTNTEAFF.

The rearrangement links TRBV6-4 to TRBJ2-5; D may be TRBD2 (6 bases). Germline V lookup: CDR1 MRHNA, CDR2 SNTAGT. The V and J ends lost 10 bases and 5 bases respectively, with 23 bases between them. The CDR3 totals 15 residues. DNA of the CDR3: TGTGCCATCAGACCCCGGGACTCAAGATGGGAGACCCAGTACTTC. Its protein is CAIRPRDSRWETQYF.

The rearrangement uses TRBV6-8 and TRBJ2-1, with 11 bases fitting TRBD1. From germline, CDR1 is MNHGY and CDR2 SAAAGT. CDR3 length: 15 amino acids. The ends lost 7 bases at V and 5 bases at J; junction bases unmatched: 7. CDR3 DNA: TGTGCCAGCAATCCCGGGACAGGGGGGAACAATGAGCAGTTCTTC. Its translation: CASNPGTGGNNEQFF.

This clone has just a few counts. V is TRBV25-1 and J is TRBJ2-2; 9 bases are shared with TRBD2. V shed 4 bases, J shed 6 bases, and the junction held 0 bases outside the gene matches. This CDR3 contains 13 residues. From germline, CDR1 is MGHDK and CDR2 SYGVNS. The CDR3 loop is CASSVAGAGELFF. For the CDR3, the DNA is TGTGCCAGCAGTGTAGCGGGAGCCGGGGAGCTGTTTTTT.

This chain links TRBV7-6 with TRBJ2-1; the match to TRBD2 covers 8 bases. Losses at the gene ends were 3 bases for V and 6 bases for J; bases not matched to a gene: 10. There are 16 residues in the CDR3. CDR1 and CDR2 from the germline V gene are SGHVS and FNYEAQ. The CDR3 region is CASSLGSSAGANEQFF. The CDR3 DNA follows: TGTGCCAGCAGCTTGGGGAGCTCAGCGGGAGCCAATGAGCAGTTCTTC.

J is TRBJ1-1 and V is TRBV6-8; the D gene is possibly TRBD1 (5 bases). V was pared by 0 bases and J by 3 bases, with 14 bases between. Germline CDR1 and CDR2: MNHGY and SAAAGT. The CDR3 spans 16 residues. The DNA for the CDR3 is TGTGCCAGCAGTTACTCGAGTTCCGGGGGAGACACTGAAGCTTTCTTT. Translating gives CASSYSSSGGDTEAFF.

The V and J genes are TRBV19 and TRBJ2-7, with D perhaps TRBD1 (5 bases). Germline V gene lookup returns CDR1 LNHDA and CDR2 SQIVND (reference sequence). The V end was cut by 3 bases, the J end by 1 base, with 10 bases between. The CDR3 runs to 14 residues. The CDR3 nucleotides are TGTGCCAGTAGTATTTTTTCAGGGTCCTACGAGCAGTACTTC. It is translated as CASSIFSGSYEQYF.

This chain connects TRBV11-1 to TRBJ2-3; the D gene is possibly TRBD2 (6 bases). CDR1 SGHAT and CDR2 FQDESV come from the germline V gene (reference sequence). The germline V and J ends were trimmed by 3 bases and 4 bases, with 17 bases remaining between them. This CDR3 contains 16 residues. The CDR3 DNA follows: TGTGCCAGCAGCTTTGGTAGCGGCCGTGGGCCAGATACGCAGTATTTT. Translation gives CASSFGSGRGPDTQYF.

The J gene is TRBJ1-1, the V gene TRBV10-3; D not resolved. V gave up 2 bases and J gave up 8 bases, with 15 bases separating them. This CDR3 is built from 14 residues. In germline, CDR1 is ENHRY, CDR2 SYGVKD. The CDR3 DNA sequence: TGTGCCATCAGTGAGCGGCCCCCCCCGGGAGAAGCTTTCTTT. The encoded protein is CAISERPPPGEAFF.

The CDR3 nucleotides are TGTGCCAGCAGTTACTGGAGACAGGACGTCTATGGCTACACCTTC. Translation: CASSYWRQDVYGYTF. The V gene is TRBV6-8, the J gene TRBJ1-2; D possibly corresponds to TRBD1 (6 bases). The V gene lost 1 base and the J gene lost 4 bases, with 13 bases spanning the gap. CDR1 and CDR2 (germline): MNHGY, SAAAGT. This CDR3 is 15 amino acids long.

This clone was seen once. The chain links TRBV18 to TRBJ2-7; the match to TRBD1 covers 8 bases. From germline, CDR1 is KGHSH and CDR2 LQKENI. CDR3 length: 14 residues. V lost 6 bases and J lost 3; bases outside the gene matches: 7. CDR3 sequence: CASSSPDRGYEQYF. The CDR3 bases are TGTGCCAGCTCTTCTCCCGACAGGGGCTACGAGCAGTACTTC.

The chain carries TRBV18 and TRBJ2-1; 12 bases agree with TRBD2. CDR1 KGHSH and CDR2 LQKENI come from the germline V gene. J gave up 4 bases and V 3 bases, and 4 bases lay outside the gene matches. The CDR3 is 16 residues long. CDR3 coding DNA: TGTGCCAGCTCACCCCCCGGGACTAGCGGGTACAATGAGCAGTTCTTC. Translation gives CASSPPGTSGYNEQFF.

This clone was seen only once. The genes are TRBV9 and TRBJ1-3, with D maybe TRBD1 (5 bases). V lost 3 bases, J lost 11 bases, and 21 bases lay in between. The length of the CDR3 is 15 residues. CDR1 and CDR2 from the germline V gene are SGDLS and YYNGEE. The CDR3, as DNA: TGTGCCAGCAGCGCTGGGACGGGTGCCGACATGCCCATATATTTT. Its protein is CASSAGTGADMPIYF.

J is TRBJ1-4 and V is TRBV15; TRBD1 aligns across 7 bases. The germline gives CDR1 LNHNV, CDR2 YYDKDF (reference sequence). CDR3 length equals 15 residues. The V gene end was trimmed by 0 bases and the J gene end by 8 bases; junction bases not matched to a gene: 6. The CDR3 loop reads CATSRDYRGREKLFF. DNA of the CDR3: TGTGCCACCAGCAGAGATTACAGGGGAAGGGAAAAACTGTTTTTT. Full variable domain (rest looked up from reference TRBV15 and TRBJ1-4): DAMVIQNPRYQVTQFGKPVTLSCSQTLNHNVMYWYQQKSSQAPKLLFHYYDKDFNNEADTPDNFQSRRPNTSFCFLDIRSPGLGDTAMYLCATSRDYRGREKLFFGSGTQLSVL.

The chain combines TRBV11-3 with TRBJ2-7; the D gene is possibly TRBD2 (5 bases). The CDR3 is 14 amino acids. CDR1 is SGHNT, CDR2 YENEEA, per germline. The V end was cut by 8 bases, the J end by 1 base, with 15 bases between. DNA of the CDR3: TGTGCCAGCCCAACAAGGAGGTTATCCTACGAGCAGTACTTC. It codes for CASPTRRLSYEQYF.

The rearrangement joins TRBV29-1 to TRBJ1-3, with 9 bases aligning to TRBD1. Germline V gene lookup returns CDR1 SQVTM and CDR2 ANQGSEA. Losses at the gene ends were 6 bases for V and 2 bases for J; bases not matched to a gene: 5. The CDR3 is 14 amino acids. The CDR3 loop reads CSVIQGAAGNTIYF. The DNA of the CDR3 is TGCAGCGTGATACAGGGGGCTGCTGGAAACACCATATATTTT.